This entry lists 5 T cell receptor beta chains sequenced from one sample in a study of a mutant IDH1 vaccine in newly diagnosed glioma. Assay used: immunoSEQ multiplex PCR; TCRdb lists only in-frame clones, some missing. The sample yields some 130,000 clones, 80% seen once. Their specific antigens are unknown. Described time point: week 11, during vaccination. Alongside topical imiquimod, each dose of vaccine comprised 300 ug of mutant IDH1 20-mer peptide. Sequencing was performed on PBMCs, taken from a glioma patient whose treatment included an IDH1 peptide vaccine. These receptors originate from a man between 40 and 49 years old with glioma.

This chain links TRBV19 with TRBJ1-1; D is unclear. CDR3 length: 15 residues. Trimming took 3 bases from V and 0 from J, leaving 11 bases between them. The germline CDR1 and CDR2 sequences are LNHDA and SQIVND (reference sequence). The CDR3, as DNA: TGTGCCAGTAGTATTGGCGCAGACATGAACACTGAAGCTTTCTTT. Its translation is CASSIGADMNTEAFF.

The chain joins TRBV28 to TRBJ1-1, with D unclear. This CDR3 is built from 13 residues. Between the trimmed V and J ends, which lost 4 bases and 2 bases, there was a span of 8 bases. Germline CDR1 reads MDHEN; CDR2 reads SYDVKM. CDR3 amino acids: CASSSPSNTEAFF. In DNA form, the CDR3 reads TGTGCCAGCAGTTCCCCCTCCAACACTGAAGCTTTCTTT. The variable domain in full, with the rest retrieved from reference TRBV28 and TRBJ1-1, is DVKVTQSSRYLVKRTGEKVFLECVQDMDHENMFWYRQDPGLGLRLIYFSYDVKMKEKGDIPEGYSVSREKKERFSLILESASTNQTSMYLCASSSPSNTEAFFGQGTRLTVV.

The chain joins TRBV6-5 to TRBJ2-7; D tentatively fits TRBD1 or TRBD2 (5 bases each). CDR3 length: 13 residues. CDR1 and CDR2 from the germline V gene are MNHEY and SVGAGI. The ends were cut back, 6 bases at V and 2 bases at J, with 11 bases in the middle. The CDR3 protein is CASRGPVAYEQYF. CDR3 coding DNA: TGTGCCAGCAGGGGACCCGTAGCCTACGAGCAGTACTTC.

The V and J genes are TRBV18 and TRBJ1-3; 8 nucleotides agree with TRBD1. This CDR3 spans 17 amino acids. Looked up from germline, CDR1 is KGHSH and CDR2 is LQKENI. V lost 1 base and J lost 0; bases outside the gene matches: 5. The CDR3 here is CASSPLNRGASGNTIYF. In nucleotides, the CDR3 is TGTGCCAGCTCACCACTTAACAGGGGGGCCTCTGGAAACACCATATATTTT.

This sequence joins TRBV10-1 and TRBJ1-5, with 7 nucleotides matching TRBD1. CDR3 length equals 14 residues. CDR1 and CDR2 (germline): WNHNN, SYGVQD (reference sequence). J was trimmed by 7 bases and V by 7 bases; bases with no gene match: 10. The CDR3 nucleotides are TGCGCCAGCAAAAGACAGGGTGGATGCCAGCCCCAGCATTTT. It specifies CASKRQGGCQPQHF.